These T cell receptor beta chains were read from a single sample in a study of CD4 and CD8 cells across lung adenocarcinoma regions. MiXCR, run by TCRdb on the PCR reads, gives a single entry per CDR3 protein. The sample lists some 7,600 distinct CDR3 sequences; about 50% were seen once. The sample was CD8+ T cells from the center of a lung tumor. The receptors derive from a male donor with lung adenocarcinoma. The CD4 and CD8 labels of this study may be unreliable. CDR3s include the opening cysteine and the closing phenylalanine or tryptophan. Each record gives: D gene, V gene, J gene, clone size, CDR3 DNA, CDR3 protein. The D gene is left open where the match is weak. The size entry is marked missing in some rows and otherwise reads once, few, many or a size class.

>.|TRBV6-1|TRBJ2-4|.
TGTGCCAGCAGTGGGGAAAGTTTCAAAAAGATTCAGTACTTC
CASSGESFKKIQYF
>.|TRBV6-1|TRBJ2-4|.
TGTGCCAGCAGTGAACCATTAGTAGTCCTAGTCGCCATTCAGTACTTC
CASSEPLVVLVAIQYF
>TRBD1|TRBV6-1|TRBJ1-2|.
TGTGCCAGCAGCAGGGGGAACAGGGGGGGCTATGGCTACACCTTC
CASSRGNRGGYGYTF
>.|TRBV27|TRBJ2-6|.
TGTGCCAGCAGTTTAAATCCAGTTGAAAAGTCTCAGAGGGCCAACGTCCTGACTTTC
CASSLNPVEKSQRANVLTF
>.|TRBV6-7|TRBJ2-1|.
TGTGCCAGCCATCCCGAGCAGTTCTTC
CASHPEQFF
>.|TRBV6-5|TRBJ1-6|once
TGTGCCAGCAGTTACTCCCAAAATTCACCCCTCCACTTT
CASSYSQNSPLHF
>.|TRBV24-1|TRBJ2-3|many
TGTGCCACCAGTGACCCCTCACAGGGCACAGATACGCAGTATTTT
CATSDPSQGTDTQYF
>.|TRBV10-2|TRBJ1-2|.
TGCGCCAGCAGTGACCGACGGGGGGGCAACTACACCTTC
CASSDRRGGNYTF
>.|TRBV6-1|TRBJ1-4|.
TGTGCCAGCAGACAAGGGGGGGGTGATGAAAAACTGTTTTTT
CASRQGGGDEKLFF
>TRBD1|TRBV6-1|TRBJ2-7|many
TGTGCCAGCAGTGAGACAGGGGCCTACGAGCAGTACTTC
CASSETGAYEQYF
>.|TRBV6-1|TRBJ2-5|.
TGTGCCAGCAGTGAAGTTCGGTGGGAGACCCAGTACTTC
CASSEVRWETQYF
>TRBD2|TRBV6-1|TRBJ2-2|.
TGTGCCAGCAGTGAAAGGCTAGCGGGGGAGGGGGCCGGGGAGCTGTTTTTT
CASSERLAGEGAGELFF
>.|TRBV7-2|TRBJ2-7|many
TGTGCCAGCAGCTTTTCAGGTAACGACTACGAGCAGTACTTC
CASSFSGNDYEQYF
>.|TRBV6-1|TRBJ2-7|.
TGTGCCAGCAGGGGAGGCTTGGGGCCTTCCTACGAGCAGTACTTC
CASRGGLGPSYEQYF
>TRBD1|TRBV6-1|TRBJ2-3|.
TGTGCCAGCAGGTTGACAGGGGGGACCGGCACAGATACGCAGTATTTT
CASRLTGGTGTDTQYF
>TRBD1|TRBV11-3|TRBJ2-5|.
TGTGCCAGCAGCCTCGGACAGGGGGGGGTAGAGACCCAGTACTTC
CASSLGQGGVETQYF
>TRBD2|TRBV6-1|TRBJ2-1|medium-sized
TGTGCCAGCAGGGGTGGAGCGGGGGCCAACTCCTACAATGAGCAGTTCTTC
CASRGGAGANSYNEQFF
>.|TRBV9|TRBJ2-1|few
TGTGCCAGCAGCCCCTCGTTCCCGGGTGAGCAGTTCTTC
CASSPSFPGEQFF
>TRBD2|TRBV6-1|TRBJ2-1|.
TGTGCCAGCAGTGAATGGCGGGGGTACGATGAGCAGTTCTTC
CASSEWRGYDEQFF
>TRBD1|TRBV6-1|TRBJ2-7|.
TGTGCCAGCAGTGCCCGGGACAGGTCTTCCTACGAGCAGTACTTC
CASSARDRSSYEQYF
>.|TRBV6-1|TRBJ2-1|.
TGTGCCAGCAGTGAAGCGGCGGGACTGGCGGAGTACTTC
CASSEAAGLAEYF
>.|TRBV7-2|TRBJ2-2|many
TGTGCCAGCAGCTTCCTGAACACCGGGGAGCTGTTTTTT
CASSFLNTGELFF
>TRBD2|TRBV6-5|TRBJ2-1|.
TGTGCCAGCAGTTACGGTGCGGGAGCGGCCAATGAGCAGTTCTTC
CASSYGAGAANEQFF
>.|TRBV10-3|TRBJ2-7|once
TGTGCCATCGGGGTTTCCTACGAGCAGTACTTC
CAIGVSYEQYF
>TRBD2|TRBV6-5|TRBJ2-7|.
TGTGCCAGCAGTTTGTTGACTAGCGGGATGAACGAGCAGTACTTC
CASSLLTSGMNEQYF
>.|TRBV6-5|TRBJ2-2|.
TGTGCCAGCAGTTACACGACTGGCCGAGATGCGCTGTATTTT
CASSYTTGRDALYF
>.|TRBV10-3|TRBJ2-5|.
TGTGCCGTCGCCGGGGGCCTCTTGGGAGAGACCCAGTACTTC
CAVAGGLLGETQYF
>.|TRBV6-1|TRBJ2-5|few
TGTGCCAGCAGGCCCGTCGGAGAGACCCAGTACTTC
CASRPVGETQYF
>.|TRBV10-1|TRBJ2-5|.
TGCGCCAGCAGAGGGACGACGGAGACCCAGTACTTC
CASRGTTETQYF
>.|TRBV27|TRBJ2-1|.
TGTGCCAGCAGGGCTTTTGGTTTGAGCAATGAGCAGTTCTTC
CASRAFGLSNEQFF
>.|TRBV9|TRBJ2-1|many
TGTGCCAGCAGCCCCCCGGGGAGAATAATCAATGAGCAGTTCTTC
CASSPPGRIINEQFF
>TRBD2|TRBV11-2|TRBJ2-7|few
TGTGCCAGCAGCTACGGGACTAGCAGCTACGAGCAGTACTTC
CASSYGTSSYEQYF
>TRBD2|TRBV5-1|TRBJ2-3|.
TGCGCCAGCAGCTTACTCGGGACTACCGATACGCAGTATTTT
CASSLLGTTDTQYF
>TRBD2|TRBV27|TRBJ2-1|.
TGTGCCAGCAGGAAGGCCGGCCTAGCGGGACGCAATGAGCAGTTCTTC
CASRKAGLAGRNEQFF
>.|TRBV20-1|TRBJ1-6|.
TGCAGTGCTAGAGATCGTAGGAATAATTCACCCCTCCACTTT
CSARDRRNNSPLHF
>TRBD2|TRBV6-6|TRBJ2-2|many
TGTGCCAGCAGTTTCGGGGGGGCGGGCACCGGGGAGCTGTTTTTT
CASSFGGAGTGELFF
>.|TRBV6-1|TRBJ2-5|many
TGTGCCACCGCGGACTCGTTCGGAGAGACCCAGTACTTC
CATADSFGETQYF